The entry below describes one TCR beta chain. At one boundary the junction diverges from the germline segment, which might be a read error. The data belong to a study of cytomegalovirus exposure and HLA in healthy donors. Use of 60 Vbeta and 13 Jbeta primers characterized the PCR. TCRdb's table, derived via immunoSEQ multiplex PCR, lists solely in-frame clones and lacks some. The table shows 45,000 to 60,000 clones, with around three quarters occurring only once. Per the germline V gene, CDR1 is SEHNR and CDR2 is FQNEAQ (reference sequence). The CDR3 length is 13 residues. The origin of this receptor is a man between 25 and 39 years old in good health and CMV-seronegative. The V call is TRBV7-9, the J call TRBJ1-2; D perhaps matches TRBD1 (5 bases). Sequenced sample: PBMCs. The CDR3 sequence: CSSSRGVNYGYTF. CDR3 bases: TGTTCCAGCAGTCGGGGGGTTAACTATGGCTACACCTTC.